This T cell receptor (beta chain) was sequenced for a study of control samples from healthy donors and cancer patients. Measured with immunoSEQ multiplex PCR; TCRdb has only the in-frame clones, and not every one. The data hold approximately 86,000 clones, with roughly nine tenths observed a single time. This CDR3 contains 13 residues. V trimming: 4 bases; J trimming: 4 bases; junction bases outside the gene matches: 4. CDR1 and CDR2 from the germline V gene are SGHRS and YFSETQ. The TCR comes from a young man in good health. Sequencing was carried out using blood. The chain uses TRBV5-1 and TRBJ2-5; 7 bases match TRBD1. The CDR3 region has the DNA TGCGCCAGCAGCCCCGACAGGGTAGAGACCCAGTACTTC. Translating it yields CASSPDRVETQYF.